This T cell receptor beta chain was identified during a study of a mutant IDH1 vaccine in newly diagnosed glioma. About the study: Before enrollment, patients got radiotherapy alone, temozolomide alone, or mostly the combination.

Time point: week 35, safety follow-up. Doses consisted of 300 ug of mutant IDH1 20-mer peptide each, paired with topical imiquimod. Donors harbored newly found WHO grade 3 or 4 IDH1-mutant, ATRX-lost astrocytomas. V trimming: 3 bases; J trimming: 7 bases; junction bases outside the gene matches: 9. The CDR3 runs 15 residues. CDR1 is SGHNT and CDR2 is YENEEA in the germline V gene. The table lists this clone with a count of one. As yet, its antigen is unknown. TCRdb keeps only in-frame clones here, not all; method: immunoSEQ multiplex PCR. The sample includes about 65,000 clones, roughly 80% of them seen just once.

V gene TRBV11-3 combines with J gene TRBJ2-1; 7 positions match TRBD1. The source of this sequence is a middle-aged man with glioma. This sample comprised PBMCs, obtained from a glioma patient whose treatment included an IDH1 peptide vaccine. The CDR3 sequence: CASSLGSTTGNEQFF. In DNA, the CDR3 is TGTGCCAGCAGCTTGGGCTCCACGACAGGGAATGAGCAGTTCTTC.